Below are 22 T cell receptor beta chains sequenced from a single sample in a study of human T cells and chemical hapten exposure. Time point meaning: patch test 1, 2 weeks after DPC sensitization. As for treatment: therapeutic diphenylcyclopropenone sensitization with weekly scalp DPC. TCRdb re-derived calls from the RACE reads in MiXCR, one entry per CDR3 protein. Of 180,000 or so distinct CDR3 sequences listed, more than 12% were seen once; the top ten hold 1.5% to 2%. Source: whole blood, taken in connection with sensitization to the hapten diphenylcyclopropenone (DPC). These receptors were taken from a woman in her twenties or thirties with alopecia areata. Some clones in this sample may be carry-over from other donors' samples.

The chain joins TRBV7-6 to TRBJ1-1; D unclear. Trimming stripped 5 bases from V and 1 base from J, with 23 bases between. Germline CDR1 reads SGHVS; CDR2 reads FNYEAQ. The CDR3 extends over 18 amino acids. In DNA form, the CDR3 reads TGTGCCAGCAGCAATTTGGCCCACCTTACAACAGAGAACACTGAAGCTTTCTTT. Residues: CASSNLAHLTTENTEAFF.

The rearrangement uses TRBV28 and TRBJ2-2; D unresolved. Germline-derived CDR1 and CDR2 are MDHEN and SYDVKM. V lost 6 bases, J lost 0 bases, and 8 bases lay in between. CDR3 length: 14 residues. The CDR3 nucleotides are TGTGCCAGCAGGGGCTACTCGAACACCGGGGAGCTGTTTTTT. Its protein product is CASRGYSNTGELFF.

This clonotype was recorded many times. V is TRBV7-2 and J is TRBJ2-3, with D perhaps matching TRBD1 (6 bases). The CDR3 contains 15 residues. The germline CDR1 and CDR2 sequences are SGHTA and FQGNSA. V shed 3 bases and J shed 2 bases, with 12 bases lying between them. In DNA, the CDR3 is TGTGCCAGCAGCTTTCCACAGGGACCCACAGATACGCAGTATTTT. Its translation is CASSFPQGPTDTQYF.

V is TRBV6-6 and J is TRBJ1-2; 7 bases map to TRBD1. Per germline, CDR1 MNHNY and CDR2 SVGAGI (reference sequence). This CDR3 is built from 14 residues. V trimming: 6 bases; J trimming: 3 bases; junction bases outside the gene matches: 7. The CDR3 nucleotides are TGTGCCAGCAGAGGTCCAGGGGGGCACTATGGCTACACCTTC. This codes for CASRGPGGHYGYTF.

The rearrangement uses TRBV19 and TRBJ2-1; either TRBD1 or TRBD2 may supply D (5 bases each). The CDR3 runs 14 residues. Trimming took 6 bases from V and 10 from J, leaving 19 bases between them. Germline values: CDR1 LNHDA, CDR2 SQIVND (reference sequence). The CDR3 nucleotides read TGTGCCAGTAGCCTCGCGGGCCCCTCAGGGGAGCAGTTCTTC. Protein: CASSLAGPSGEQFF.

The sample holds a few counts of this clonotype. J is TRBJ2-5 and V is TRBV27; 11 nucleotides match TRBD2. Trimming cost V 5 bases and J 7 bases; bases outside gene matches: 15. Germline V gene data show CDR1 as MNHEY and CDR2 as SMNVEV (reference sequence). The CDR3 consists of 17 residues. The CDR3 nucleotides read TGTGCCAGCAGTCCCTCTCCGCTAGCGGGGGGCCTTGTGACCCAGTACTTC. It encodes CASSPSPLAGGLVTQYF.

This chain uses TRBV3-2 with TRBJ2-3; TRBD1 is taken as the D call from the table, unchecked against the DNA. TRBV3-2 corresponds to a pseudogene. This CDR3 has 14 amino acids. CDR3 region: CASTHDSNQSTQYF. The CDR3 DNA sequence: TGTGCCAGCACCCACGACAGCAATCAGAGTACGCAGTATTTT.

This chain links TRBV14 with TRBJ2-3; TRBD2 aligns across 9 bases. This CDR3 has 17 amino acids. Per germline, CDR1 SGHDN and CDR2 FVKESK. V lost 0 bases to trimming and J lost 2 bases; unmatched junction nucleotides: 6. CDR3 region: CASSQDLLAGITDTQYF. The DNA of the CDR3 is TGTGCCAGCAGCCAAGATCTCCTAGCGGGGATCACAGATACGCAGTATTTT.

The J gene is TRBJ2-5, the V gene TRBV6-2 or TRBV6-3; maybe TRBD1 (6 bases). Trimming removed 0 bases from V and 0 bases from J, with 8 bases in between. Germline V gene lookup returns CDR1 MNHEY and CDR2 SVGEGT. The CDR3 is made up of 15 amino acids. The CDR3 DNA reads as TGTGCCAGCAGTTACTCACGGACAGACCAAGAGACCCAGTACTTC. The encoded protein is CASSYSRTDQETQYF.

This clonotype was detected only a few times. This chain uses TRBV20-1 with TRBJ2-1; no definite D call. Trimming removed 1 base at V and 5 bases at J, with 12 bases between. This CDR3 spans 14 amino acids. The germline gives CDR1 DFQATT, CDR2 SNEGSKA (reference sequence). In nucleotides, the CDR3 is TGCAGTGCTAGAGTTTCCGGCAGACACAATGAGCAGTTCTTC. Translating it yields CSARVSGRHNEQFF.

For the CDR3, the DNA is TGCAGTGCACAACATCTCCTCGGGAGGCGGGTGGATGAGCAGTTCTTC. Protein sequence: CSAQHLLGRRVDEQFF. The J gene is TRBJ2-1, the V gene TRBV20-1, with 7 positions matching TRBD2. V was pared by 6 bases and J by 8 bases, with 19 bases of the junction left unmatched. Germline V lookup: CDR1 DFQATT, CDR2 SNEGSKA (reference sequence). The CDR3 loop spans 16 amino acids.

This clonotype was found many times. This chain links TRBV11-2 with TRBJ2-5, with 8 bases identical to TRBD1. The germline CDR1 and CDR2 sequences are SGHAT and FQNNGV. With 3 bases clipped from V and 4 bases from J, the junction kept 1 base outside the gene matches. CDR3 length: 13 residues. The CDR3 loop reads CASSFTGGETQYF. In nucleotides, the CDR3 is TGTGCCAGCAGCTTTACAGGGGGAGAGACCCAGTACTTC.

There are a few counts of this clonotype. This chain joins TRBV27 and TRBJ2-5, with TRBD2 matching over 10 bases. Germline trimming cut 5 bases from V and 2 bases from J; bases unmatched to any gene: 14. The CDR3 spans 18 residues. Germline V gives CDR1 MNHEY, CDR2 SMNVEV (reference sequence). This chain's CDR3 is CASSTLPVLAGHQETQYF. The CDR3 bases are TGTGCCAGCAGTACTCTCCCCGTACTAGCGGGACATCAAGAGACCCAGTACTTC.

This clonotype was picked up a small number of times. The chain carries TRBV7-9 and TRBJ2-3; D might be TRBD2 (5 bases). V was clipped by 6 bases and J by 1 base, with 20 bases between them. Germline loops: CDR1 SEHNR, CDR2 FQNEAQ (reference sequence). The CDR3 is 17 amino acids. The CDR3 here is CASSFPPPIGGTDTQYF. The CDR3 DNA sequence: TGTGCCAGCAGTTTCCCTCCCCCGATCGGGGGCACAGATACGCAGTATTTT. The entire variable domain, with the rest obtained from reference TRBV7-9 and TRBJ2-3, is as follows: DTGVSQNPRHKITKRGQNVTFRCDPISEHNRLYWYRQTLGQGPEFLTYFQNEAQLEKSRLLSDRFSAERPKGSFSTLEIQRTEQGDSAMYLCASSFPPPIGGTDTQYFGPGTRLTVL.

This clonotype was seen at least ten times. The CDR3, as DNA: TGTGCCAGCAGTTTAGTTGAGGAGACCCAGTACTTC. It codes for CASSLVEETQYF. This chain connects TRBV12-3 or TRBV12-4 to TRBJ2-5; the D is unclear. Trimming cost V 1 base and J 5 bases, with 5 bases left between them. The CDR3 length is 12 residues.

The rearrangement uses TRBV6-2 or TRBV6-3 and TRBJ2-3; 10 bases agree with TRBD1. The V gene's germline CDR1 is MNHEY and CDR2 SVGEGT. The ends lost 5 bases at V and 6 bases at J; junction bases unmatched: 8. CDR3 length equals 15 residues. The CDR3 spells CASSPAGQGLDTQYF. DNA of the CDR3: TGTGCCAGCAGTCCGGCGGGACAGGGGTTGGATACGCAGTATTTT.

The chain employs TRBV11-2 and TRBJ1-1, with D possibly matching TRBD1 (5 bases). Germline CDR1 reads SGHAT; CDR2 reads FQNNGV. V was cut by 2 bases and J by 0 bases, with 13 bases left in between. The length of the CDR3 is 16 residues. For the CDR3, the DNA is TGTGCCAGCAGCTTACGGCGTGGGACCATGAACACTGAAGCTTTCTTT. Protein product: CASSLRRGTMNTEAFF.

This clonotype has a handful of counts. J is TRBJ2-2 and V is TRBV28, with D hard to call. The CDR3 spans 14 residues. Trimming left V 8 bases short and J 6 bases short, with 16 bases between. Germline lookup yields CDR1 MDHEN and CDR2 SYDVKM. CDR3: CASLGGVMAGELFF. The CDR3 DNA is TGTGCCAGCCTCGGTGGGGTAATGGCCGGGGAGCTGTTTTTT.

The rearrangement joins TRBV5-1 to TRBJ2-3; 10 positions match TRBD2. Looked up from germline, CDR1 is SGHRS and CDR2 is YFSETQ. The CDR3 consists of 18 residues. The V and J ends lost 7 bases and 2 bases, in that order; junction bases with no gene match: 16. DNA for the CDR3: TGCGCCAGCGGCCAGGAGTCGACTAGCGGGTTTTACACAGATACGCAGTATTTT. This gives the protein CASGQESTSGFYTDTQYF.

This clonotype has ten or more counts. V gene TRBV5-4 combines with J gene TRBJ1-4; 9 positions agree with TRBD1. This CDR3 comprises 14 residues. Germline lookup yields CDR1 SGHNT and CDR2 YYREEE (reference sequence). V shed 2 bases and J 8 bases; nucleotides not matched to a gene: 4. Here the CDR3 reads CASSLTGGEEKLFF. For the CDR3, the DNA is TGTGCCAGCAGCTTAACAGGGGGCGAGGAAAAACTGTTTTTT.

This chain joins TRBV12-3 or TRBV12-4 and TRBJ2-1; D may be TRBD2 (6 bases). With 2 bases removed from V and 10 bases from J, the gap between germline ends came to 18 bases. This CDR3 has 15 amino acids. Written as DNA, the CDR3 is TGTGCCAGCAGTTTAATCGGGACTCTAGGTCGGGAGCAGTTCTTC. Translation gives CASSLIGTLGREQFF.

The V call is TRBV11-2, the J call TRBJ2-2; D is possibly TRBD1 (6 bases). V lost 3 bases and J 7 bases, leaving 18 bases between the germline ends. In germline, CDR1 is SGHAT, CDR2 FQNNGV. This CDR3 has 16 amino acids. The CDR3 sequence is CASSFFGQLNHGELFF. The DNA for the CDR3 is TGTGCCAGCAGCTTCTTCGGACAGCTGAACCACGGGGAGCTGTTTTTT.